This T cell receptor (beta chain) was captured in a study of blood T cell repertoires in COVID-19. Study-level background: The analysed material was cDNA or gDNA that came from T cells, B-cell-depleted T cells, or PBMCs.

Under the authors' procedure: Reference gene primers were amplified, and this amplification served to estimate nucleated cell counts. TCRdb's copy holds only in-frame clones and misses some; the assay was immunoSEQ multiplex PCR. That table supplies the V and J calls and clone size; D and trimming were determined from the DNA. The sample lists some 320,000 clones; more than 75% were seen once. CDR3 length: 15 residues. Per the germline V gene, CDR1 is KGHSH and CDR2 is LQKENI. Trimming removed 3 bases from V and 3 bases from J; junction bases left unmatched: 1. This clonotype was sampled from a woman aged 50 to 60 who had recovered from COVID-19. V and J are TRBV18 and TRBJ2-3; TRBD2 agrees at 12 bases. The sequenced sample was peripheral blood. The CDR3: CASSPGTSGTDTQYF. In nucleotides, the CDR3 is TGTGCCAGCTCACCTGGGACTAGCGGGACAGATACGCAGTATTTT.